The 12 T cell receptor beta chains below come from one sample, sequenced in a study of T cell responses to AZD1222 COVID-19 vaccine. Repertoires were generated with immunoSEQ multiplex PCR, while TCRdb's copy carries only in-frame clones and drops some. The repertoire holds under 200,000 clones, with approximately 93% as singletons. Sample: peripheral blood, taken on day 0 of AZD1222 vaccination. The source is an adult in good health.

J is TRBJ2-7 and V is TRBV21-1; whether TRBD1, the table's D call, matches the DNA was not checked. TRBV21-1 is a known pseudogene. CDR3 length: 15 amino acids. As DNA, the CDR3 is TGTGCCAGCAGCTTAGTGCGCAGGGTGCCCTACGAGCAGTACTTC. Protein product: CASSLVRRVPYEQYF.

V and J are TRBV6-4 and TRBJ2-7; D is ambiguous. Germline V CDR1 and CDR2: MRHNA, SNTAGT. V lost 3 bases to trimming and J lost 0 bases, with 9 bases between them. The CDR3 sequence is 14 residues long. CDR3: CASSEDGSSYEQYF. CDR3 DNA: TGTGCCAGCAGTGAGGACGGCAGCTCCTACGAGCAGTACTTC.

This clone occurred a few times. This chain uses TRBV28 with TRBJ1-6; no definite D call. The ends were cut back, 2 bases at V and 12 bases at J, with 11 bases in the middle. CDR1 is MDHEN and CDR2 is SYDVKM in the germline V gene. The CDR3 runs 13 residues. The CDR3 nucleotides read TGTGCCAGCAGTTTAGCCCCCCCCCTACCCCTCCACTTT. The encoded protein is CASSLAPPLPLHF.

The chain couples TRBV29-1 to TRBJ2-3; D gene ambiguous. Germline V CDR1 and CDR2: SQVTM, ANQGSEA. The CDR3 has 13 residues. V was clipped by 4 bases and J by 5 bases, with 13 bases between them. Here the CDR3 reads CSVGLGSLDTQYF. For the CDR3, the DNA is TGCAGCGTTGGTCTCGGCTCTTTAGATACGCAGTATTTT.

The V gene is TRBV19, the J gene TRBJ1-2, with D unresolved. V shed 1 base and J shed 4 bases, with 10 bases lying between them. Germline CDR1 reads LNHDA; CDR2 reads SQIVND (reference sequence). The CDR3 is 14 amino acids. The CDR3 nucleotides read TGTGCCAGTAGTATAGGTGCGGCACTCTATGGCTACACCTTC. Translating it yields CASSIGAALYGYTF.

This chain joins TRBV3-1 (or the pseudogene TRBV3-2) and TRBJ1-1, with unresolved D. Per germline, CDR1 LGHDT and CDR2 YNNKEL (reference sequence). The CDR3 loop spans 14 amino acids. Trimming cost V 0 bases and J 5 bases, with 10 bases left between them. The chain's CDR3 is CASSQDRLVTEAFF. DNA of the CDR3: TGTGCCAGCAGCCAAGACAGATTGGTGACTGAAGCTTTCTTT.

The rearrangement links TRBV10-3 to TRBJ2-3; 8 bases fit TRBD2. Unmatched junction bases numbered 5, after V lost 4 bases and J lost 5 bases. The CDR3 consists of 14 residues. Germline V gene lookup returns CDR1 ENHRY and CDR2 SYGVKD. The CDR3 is CAISGAGAGDTQYF. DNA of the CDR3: TGTGCCATCAGTGGAGCGGGGGCGGGAGATACGCAGTATTTT.

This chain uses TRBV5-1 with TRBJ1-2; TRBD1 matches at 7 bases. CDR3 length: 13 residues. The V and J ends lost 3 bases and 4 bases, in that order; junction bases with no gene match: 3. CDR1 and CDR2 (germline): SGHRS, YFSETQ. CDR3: CASSWGDSYGYTF. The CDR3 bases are TGCGCCAGCAGCTGGGGGGACAGCTATGGCTACACCTTC.

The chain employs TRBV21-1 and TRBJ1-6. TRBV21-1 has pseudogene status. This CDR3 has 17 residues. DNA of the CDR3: TGTGCCAGCATGAGACTTCCTATGAGCTCCTATAATTCACCCCTCCACTTT. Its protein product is CASMRLPMSSYNSPLHF.

The CDR3 DNA reads TGTGCCAGCAAGGGGACAGGGGCAAAACTGTTTTTT. Translation: CASKGTGAKLFF. The rearrangement joins TRBV11-2 to TRBJ1-4; 10 bases fit TRBD1. V lost 7 bases to trimming and J lost 10 bases; unmatched junction nucleotides: 3. The germline V gene encodes CDR1 SGHAT and CDR2 FQNNGV. The CDR3 is made up of 12 amino acids. Variable domain in full (rest from reference TRBV11-2 and TRBJ1-4): EAGVAQSPRYKIIEKRQSVAFWCNPISGHATLYWYQQILGQGPKLLIQFQNNGVVDDSQLPKDRFSAERLKGVDSTLKIQPAKLEDSAVYLCASKGTGAKLFFGSGTQLSVL.

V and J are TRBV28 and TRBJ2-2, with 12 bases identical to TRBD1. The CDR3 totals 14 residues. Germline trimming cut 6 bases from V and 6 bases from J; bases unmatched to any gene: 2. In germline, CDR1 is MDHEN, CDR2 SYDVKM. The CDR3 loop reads CASSGDRGPGELFF. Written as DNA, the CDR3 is TGTGCCAGCAGCGGGGACAGGGGGCCCGGGGAGCTGTTTTTT.

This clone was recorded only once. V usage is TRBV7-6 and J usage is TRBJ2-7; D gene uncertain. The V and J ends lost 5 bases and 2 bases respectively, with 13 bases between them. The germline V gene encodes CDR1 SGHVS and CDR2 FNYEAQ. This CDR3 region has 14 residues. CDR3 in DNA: TGTGCCAGCAGCGGAGCGACGGAGCCCTACGAGCAGTACTTC. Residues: CASSGATEPYEQYF. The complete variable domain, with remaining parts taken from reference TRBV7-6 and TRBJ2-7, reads GAGVSQSPRYKVTKRGQDVALRCDPISGHVSLYWYRQALGQGPEFLTYFNYEAQQDKSGLPNDRFSAERPEGSISTLTIQRTEQRDSAMYRCASSGATEPYEQYFGPGTRLTVT.